Listed below are T cell receptor beta chains from one sample, sequenced in a study of T-cell memory formation after mild COVID-19. MiXCR, applied by TCRdb to the 5' RACE reads, yields one record per CDR3 protein. The table has some 290,000 distinct CDR3 sequences, roughly 16% seen once. Sequenced: PBMCs or a T cell subset sorted from them (not recorded which). The receptors here all came from a man between 18 and 29 years old who had mild COVID-19 (a few samples of this study predate the infection). Cell type and time point are not known. Each CDR3 is given without its conserved first and last residue. The D gene is left open where the match is weak.

>TRBJ1-2|TRBV5-1|-
ASSMIST
>TRBJ2-5|TRBV6-5|TRBD2
AAQQALAGGLII
>TRBJ1-2|TRBV30|-
AWSVIELNYGYT
>TRBJ2-5|TRBV11-2|-
ASSRGIQETQY
>TRBJ1-2|TRBV12-3/TRBV12-4|-
ASSSARDYGYT
>TRBJ1-1|TRBV6-6|-
ASSYSIQAVRKNTEAF
>TRBJ2-3|TRBV4-2|TRBD2
ASSQPLGGGTDTQY
>TRBJ1-2|TRBV4-1|TRBD1
ASTRTGQGAGNYGYT
>TRBJ2-3|TRBV12-3/TRBV12-4|TRBD1
ASSFPLSRGQSDTQY
>TRBJ2-3|TRBV7-8|-
ASSSGGTISSTDTQY
>TRBJ2-1|TRBV7-2|TRBD2
ASSQWTSGAYNEQF
>TRBJ2-4|TRBV20-1|-
SAPRPPLAKNIQY
>TRBJ2-5|TRBV4-3|TRBD2
ASSQGSGGRETQY
>TRBJ1-2|TRBV20-1|-
SASRESNYGYT
>TRBJ2-2|TRBV19|-
ASTPGLGDLGELF
>TRBJ2-5|TRBV3-1|-
ASSLMTRTETQY
>TRBJ1-1|TRBV6-2/TRBV6-3|-
ASSYGTPPEAF
>TRBJ1-1|TRBV5-1|-
ASSPDGIRMNTEAF
>TRBJ2-7|TRBV6-5|-
ASSKIPGVHEQY
>TRBJ2-5|TRBV20-1|TRBD2
SARVISGEETQY
>TRBJ1-6|TRBV7-9|TRBD1
ASSSSGTALH
>TRBJ1-1|TRBV5-5|TRBD1
ASSPRDRDLNTEAF
>TRBJ1-2|TRBV18|-
ASSPREGGSYGYT
>TRBJ2-1|TRBV11-2|-
ASSLAGFEQF
>TRBJ2-7|TRBV29-1|TRBD1
SVEWKGQGSYEQY
>TRBJ1-1|TRBV5-1|-
ASSLDGLNTEAF
>TRBJ1-6|TRBV6-5|TRBD1
ASNRQGSPLH
>TRBJ2-5|TRBV29-1|TRBD1
SVVYASGWTGPGTQY
>TRBJ1-5|TRBV5-1|TRBD1
ASSSGTGAQPQH
>TRBJ2-5|TRBV5-5|TRBD1
ASSFRGPGETQY
>TRBJ2-1|TRBV12-3/TRBV12-4|-
ASSLGRLGEQF
>TRBJ2-3|TRBV9|TRBD2
ASSVGTSLDTQY
>TRBJ2-3|TRBV10-3|TRBD2
AISYASGGAADTQY
>TRBJ2-3|TRBV7-3|-
ASSLPGGQSEITDTQY
>TRBJ2-3|TRBV7-2|TRBD2
ASSFSGGVADTQY
>TRBJ2-5|TRBV7-9|-
ASSTGHLQETQY
>TRBJ1-5|TRBV10-3|-
AISESNQPQH
>TRBJ2-4|TRBV29-1|-
SVGTIAKNIQY